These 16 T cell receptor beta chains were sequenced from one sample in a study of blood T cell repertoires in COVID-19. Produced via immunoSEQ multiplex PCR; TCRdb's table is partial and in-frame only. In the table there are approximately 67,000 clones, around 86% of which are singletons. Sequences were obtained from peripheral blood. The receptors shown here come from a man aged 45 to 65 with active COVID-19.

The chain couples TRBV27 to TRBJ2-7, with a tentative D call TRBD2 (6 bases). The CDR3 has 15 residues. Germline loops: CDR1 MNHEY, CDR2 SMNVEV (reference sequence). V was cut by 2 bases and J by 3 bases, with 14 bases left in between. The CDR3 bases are TGTGCCAGCAGTTTACATTACGGAGGGAACTACGAGCAGTACTTC. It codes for CASSLHYGGNYEQYF.

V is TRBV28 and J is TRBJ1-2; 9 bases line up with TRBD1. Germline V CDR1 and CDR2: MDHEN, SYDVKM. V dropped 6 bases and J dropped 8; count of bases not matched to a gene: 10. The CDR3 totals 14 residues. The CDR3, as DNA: TGTGCCAGCAGGTTAGACAGGGGGGTCTCCGGCTACACCTTC. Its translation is CASRLDRGVSGYTF.

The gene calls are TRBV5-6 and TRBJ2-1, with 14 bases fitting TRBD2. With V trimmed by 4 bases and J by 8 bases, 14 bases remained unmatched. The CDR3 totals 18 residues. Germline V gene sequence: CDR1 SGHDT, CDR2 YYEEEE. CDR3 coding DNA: TGTGCCAGCAGCCCGCGGACTAGCGGGAGGTCAACCGACGATGAGCAGTTCTTC. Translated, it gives CASSPRTSGRSTDDEQFF.

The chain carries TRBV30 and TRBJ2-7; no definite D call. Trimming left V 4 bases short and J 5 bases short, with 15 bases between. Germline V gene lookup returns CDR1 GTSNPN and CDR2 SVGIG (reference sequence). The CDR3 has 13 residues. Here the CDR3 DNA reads TGTGCCTGGAAAGAACCGCGTAGAAACGAGCAGTACTTC. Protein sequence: CAWKEPRRNEQYF. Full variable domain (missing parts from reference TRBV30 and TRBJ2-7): SQTIHQWPATLVQPVGSPLSLECTVEGTSNPNLYWYRQAAGRGLQLLFYSVGIGQISSEVPQNLSASRPQDRQFILSSKKLLLSDSGFYLCAWKEPRRNEQYFGPGTRLTVT.

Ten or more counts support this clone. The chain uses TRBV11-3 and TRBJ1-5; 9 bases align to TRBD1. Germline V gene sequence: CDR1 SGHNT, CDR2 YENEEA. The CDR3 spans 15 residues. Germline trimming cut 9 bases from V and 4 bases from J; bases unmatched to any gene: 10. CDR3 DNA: TGTGCCAGACCTCCGGGACAGGGCGTTAATCAGCCCCAGCATTTT. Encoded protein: CARPPGQGVNQPQHF.

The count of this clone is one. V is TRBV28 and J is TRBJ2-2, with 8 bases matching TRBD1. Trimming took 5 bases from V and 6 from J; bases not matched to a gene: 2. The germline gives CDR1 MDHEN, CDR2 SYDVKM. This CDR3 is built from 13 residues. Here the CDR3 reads CASSRTGPGELFF. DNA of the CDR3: TGTGCCAGCAGTCGGACAGGGCCCGGGGAGCTGTTTTTT.

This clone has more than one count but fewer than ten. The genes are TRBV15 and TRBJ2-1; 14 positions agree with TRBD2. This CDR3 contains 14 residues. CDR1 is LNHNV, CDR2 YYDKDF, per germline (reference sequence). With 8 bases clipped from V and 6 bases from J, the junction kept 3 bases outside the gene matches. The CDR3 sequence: CATRGLAGVNEQFF. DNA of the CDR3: TGTGCCACCCGGGGACTAGCGGGAGTCAATGAGCAGTTCTTC.

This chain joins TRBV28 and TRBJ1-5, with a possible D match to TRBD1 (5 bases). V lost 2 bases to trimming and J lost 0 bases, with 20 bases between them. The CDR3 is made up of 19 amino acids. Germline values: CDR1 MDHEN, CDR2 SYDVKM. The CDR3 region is CASSLLHWSSGYSNQPQHF. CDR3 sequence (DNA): TGTGCCAGCAGTTTACTCCATTGGTCGTCAGGGTATAGCAATCAGCCCCAGCATTTT.

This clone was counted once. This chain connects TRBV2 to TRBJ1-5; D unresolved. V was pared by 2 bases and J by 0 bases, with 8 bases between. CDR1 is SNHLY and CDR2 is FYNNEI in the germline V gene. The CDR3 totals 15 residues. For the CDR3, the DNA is TGTGCCAGCAGTGAACGGCGGGCTAGCAATCAGCCCCAGCATTTT. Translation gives CASSERRASNQPQHF.

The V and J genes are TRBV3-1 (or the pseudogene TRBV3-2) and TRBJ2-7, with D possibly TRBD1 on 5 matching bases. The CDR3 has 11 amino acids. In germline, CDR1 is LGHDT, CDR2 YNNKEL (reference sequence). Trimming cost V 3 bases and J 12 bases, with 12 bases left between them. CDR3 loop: CASSQIGEWYF. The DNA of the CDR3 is TGTGCCAGCAGCCAGATAGGGGAATGGTACTTC.

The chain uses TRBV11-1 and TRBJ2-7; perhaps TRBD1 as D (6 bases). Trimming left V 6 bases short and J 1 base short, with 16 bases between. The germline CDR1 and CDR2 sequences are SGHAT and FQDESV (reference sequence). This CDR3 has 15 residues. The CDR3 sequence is CASRGYLTGSYEQYF. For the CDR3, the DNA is TGTGCCAGCAGGGGATATTTGACAGGTTCCTACGAGCAGTACTTC.

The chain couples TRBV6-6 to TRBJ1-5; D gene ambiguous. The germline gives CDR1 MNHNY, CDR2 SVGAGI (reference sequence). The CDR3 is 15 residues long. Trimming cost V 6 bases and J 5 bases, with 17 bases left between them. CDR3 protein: CASSSELRWDQPQHF. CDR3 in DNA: TGTGCCAGCAGCTCCGAACTGAGGTGGGATCAGCCCCAGCATTTT.

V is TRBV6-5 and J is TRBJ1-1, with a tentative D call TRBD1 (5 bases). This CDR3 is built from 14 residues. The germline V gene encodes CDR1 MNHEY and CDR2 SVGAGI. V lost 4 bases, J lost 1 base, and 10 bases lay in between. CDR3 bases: TGTGCCAGCAGTTCCAGGGTTAAGAACACTGAAGCTTTCTTT. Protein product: CASSSRVKNTEAFF.

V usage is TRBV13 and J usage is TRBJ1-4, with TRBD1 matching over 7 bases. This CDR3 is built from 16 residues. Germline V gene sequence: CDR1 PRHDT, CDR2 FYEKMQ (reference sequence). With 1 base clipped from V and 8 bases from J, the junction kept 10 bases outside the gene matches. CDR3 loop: CASSLVGQGVREKLFF. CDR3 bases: TGTGCCAGCAGCTTAGTCGGTCAGGGGGTAAGGGAAAAACTGTTTTTT.

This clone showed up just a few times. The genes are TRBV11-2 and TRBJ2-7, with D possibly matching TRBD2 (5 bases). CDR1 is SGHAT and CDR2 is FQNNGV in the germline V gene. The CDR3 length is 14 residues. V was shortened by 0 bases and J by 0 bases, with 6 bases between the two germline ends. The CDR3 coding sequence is TGTGCCAGCAGCTTAGAGGGGAGCTCCTACGAGCAGTACTTC. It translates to CASSLEGSSYEQYF.

The CDR3 DNA follows: TGTGCCAGCAGCTTAGACGGCAGGGGTAAGAATCAGCCCCAGCATTTT. It translates to CASSLDGRGKNQPQHF. The gene calls are TRBV7-9 and TRBJ1-5; the D gene is possibly TRBD1 (6 bases). The V gene's germline CDR1 is SEHNR and CDR2 FQNEAQ (reference sequence). Trimming shortened V by 1 base and J by 4 bases, and 14 bases separated the two germline ends. This CDR3 has 16 residues.